These T cell receptor beta chains were read from a single sample in a study of response to subunit inactivated influenza vaccine. TCRdb passed the RT-PCR reads through MiXCR, listing each CDR3 protein once. The table shows more than 550,000 distinct CDR3 sequences, with 11% occurring only once. In addition, the sample was reused for a study of T cells expressing NK-cell markers.

The source material was PBMCs from blood, sampled on the day of vaccination. The receptors originated from a man in his fifties or sixties who received an inactivated influenza vaccine. The CDR3 runs from the conserved cysteine through the conserved F or W. D genes are given only for firm matches. Some rows mark clone size as missing; the rest say once, few, many or name a class of expanded clone.

D,V,size,J,CDR3,DNA
.,TRBV4-3,.,TRBJ2-3,CASSHNLVDTQYF,TGCGCCAGCAGCCACAATCTAGTGGATACGCAGTATTTT
.,TRBV12-3/TRBV12-4,.,TRBJ1-1,CASRRTQRGDTEAFF,TGTGCCAGCAGACGAACACAAAGGGGAGACACTGAAGCTTTCTTT
.,TRBV4-2,.,TRBJ2-1,CASSPGRTAIKQFF,TGTGCCAGCAGCCCTGGGAGGACAGCGATCAAGCAGTTCTTC
TRBD2,TRBV29-1,many,TRBJ2-1,CSARTGTSGRTYNEQFF,TGCAGCGCTAGAACCGGGACTAGCGGGAGGACCTACAATGAGCAGTTCTTC
.,TRBV10-3,few,TRBJ2-7,CAIRGSAEQYF,TGTGCCATCAGGGGCAGTGCCGAGCAGTACTTC
.,TRBV5-1,.,TRBJ2-7,CASSLRGPAYEQYF,TGCGCCAGCAGCTTGAGGGGACCTGCCTACGAGCAGTACTTC
.,TRBV24-1,.,TRBJ2-5,CATSPDFSEETQYF,TGTGCCACCAGCCCCGACTTTTCCGAAGAGACCCAGTACTTC
.,TRBV5-1,many,TRBJ1-6,CASSLAGYNSPLHF,TGCGCCAGCAGCTTGGCCGGGTATAATTCACCCCTCCACTTT
TRBD1,TRBV20-1,few,TRBJ2-7,CSARRTGPLEQYF,TGCAGTGCTAGGAGGACAGGGCCTTTGGAGCAGTACTTC
.,TRBV5-1,.,TRBJ2-2,CASSLLQSNTGELFF,TGCGCCAGCAGCTTACTACAGTCGAACACCGGGGAGCTGTTTTTT
.,TRBV27,few,TRBJ2-1,CASSLVLGYSYNEQFF,TGTGCCAGCAGTTTGGTCCTCGGTTACTCCTACAATGAGCAGTTCTTC
.,TRBV20-1,.,TRBJ2-4,CSAIPYHKGPVFVAKNIQYF,TGCAGTGCTATCCCCTATCATAAAGGTCCGGTGTTTGTAGCCAAAAACATTCAGTACTTC
TRBD1,TRBV15,.,TRBJ2-1,CATSSGQGVVDEQFF,TGTGCCACCAGCAGTGGACAGGGTGTGGTCGATGAGCAGTTCTTC
TRBD1,TRBV2,.,TRBJ1-5,CASRQGLGQPQHF,TGTGCCAGCAGACAGGGGTTAGGTCAGCCCCAGCATTTT
.,TRBV7-2,few,TRBJ2-7,CASSPNVALEQYF,TGTGCCAGCAGCCCGAACGTAGCACTCGAGCAGTACTTC
TRBD1,TRBV28,.,TRBJ2-5,CASSQLQDRGPQETQYF,TGTGCCAGCAGTCAACTACAGGACAGGGGGCCTCAAGAGACCCAGTACTTC
.,TRBV12-3/TRBV12-4,many,TRBJ2-2,CASSFRAAGELFF,TGTGCCAGCAGTTTTCGGGCCGCGGGGGAGCTGTTTTTT
TRBD2,TRBV2,.,TRBJ2-1,CASKLAGGPYEQFF,TGTGCCAGCAAGTTAGCGGGGGGGCCCTATGAGCAGTTCTTC
.,TRBV5-1,many,TRBJ1-5,CASSLDSNQPQHF,TGTGCCAGCAGTTTAGACAGCAATCAGCCCCAGCATTTT
.,TRBV7-9,.,TRBJ2-2,CASSLPIGFDTGELFF,TGTGCCAGCAGCTTGCCGATAGGTTTTGACACCGGGGAGCTGTTTTTT
.,TRBV12-3/TRBV12-4,.,TRBJ2-2,CASTPPGRNGELFF,TGTGCCAGCACTCCGCCGGGGCGCAACGGGGAGCTGTTTTTT
TRBD1,TRBV7-2,.,TRBJ2-1,CASSQQGVPNEQFF,TGTGCCAGCAGCCAGCAGGGGGTGCCGAATGAGCAGTTCTTC
.,TRBV20-1,.,TRBJ2-7,CSARAGRTSSYEQYF,TGCAGTGCTAGAGCTGGCAGGACGAGCTCCTACGAGCAGTACTTC
.,TRBV4-3,many,TRBJ1-1,CASSEDKVRNTEAFF,TGCGCCAGCAGCGAAGACAAGGTCCGGAACACTGAAGCTTTCTTT
.,TRBV11-2,.,TRBJ1-1,CASSLLGQGDTEAFF,TGTGCCAGCAGCTTATTGGGCCAGGGTGATACTGAAGCTTTCTTT
.,TRBV18,.,TRBJ2-2,CASSPMDSSNTGELFF,TGTGCCAGCTCACCAATGGACAGCTCGAACACCGGGGAGCTGTTTTTT
.,TRBV5-5,.,TRBJ1-2,CASSLSQGVFYGYIF,TGTGCCAGCAGCTTGTCACAGGGAGTTTTTTATGGCTACATCTTC
TRBD2,TRBV7-2,many,TRBJ2-1,CASSLIGAGGYFDEQFF,TGTGCCAGCAGCTTAATAGGAGCGGGGGGGTATTTCGATGAGCAGTTCTTC
.,TRBV5-1,many,TRBJ2-1,CASAAGFSYNEQFF,TGCGCCAGCGCCGCAGGGTTCTCCTACAATGAGCAGTTCTTC
.,TRBV27,.,TRBJ2-2,CASSLSPDPGELFF,TGTGCCAGCAGTTTATCCCCCGACCCCGGGGAGCTGTTTTTT
TRBD1,TRBV12-3/TRBV12-4,few,TRBJ1-5,CASSSDRAQRPQHF,TGTGCCAGCAGCTCGGACAGGGCCCAACGGCCCCAGCATTTT
.,TRBV5-1,few,TRBJ2-2,CASNRELPNTGELFF,TGCGCCAGCAATCGTGAACTCCCGAACACCGGGGAGCTGTTTTTT
TRBD2,TRBV20-1,.,TRBJ2-1,CSASVAGGRRQSSYNEQFF,TGCAGTGCTAGCGTCGCCGGCGGGAGGCGTCAGAGCTCCTACAATGAGCAGTTCTTC
.,TRBV15,few,TRBJ2-3,CATSRRAVDTQYF,TGTGCCACCAGCCGACGTGCTGTAGATACGCAGTATTTT